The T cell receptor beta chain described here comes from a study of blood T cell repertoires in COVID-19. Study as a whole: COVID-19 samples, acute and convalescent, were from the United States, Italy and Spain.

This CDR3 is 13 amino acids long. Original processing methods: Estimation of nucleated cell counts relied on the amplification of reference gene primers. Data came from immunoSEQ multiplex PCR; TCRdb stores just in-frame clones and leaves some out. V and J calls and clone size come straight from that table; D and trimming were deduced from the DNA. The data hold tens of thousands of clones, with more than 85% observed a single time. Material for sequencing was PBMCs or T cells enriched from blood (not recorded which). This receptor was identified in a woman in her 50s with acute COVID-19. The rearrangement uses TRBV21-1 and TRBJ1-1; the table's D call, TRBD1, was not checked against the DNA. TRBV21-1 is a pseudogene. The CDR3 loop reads CASSKEGGTEAFF. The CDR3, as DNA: TGTGCCAGCAGCAAAGAAGGGGGCACTGAAGCTTTCTTT.